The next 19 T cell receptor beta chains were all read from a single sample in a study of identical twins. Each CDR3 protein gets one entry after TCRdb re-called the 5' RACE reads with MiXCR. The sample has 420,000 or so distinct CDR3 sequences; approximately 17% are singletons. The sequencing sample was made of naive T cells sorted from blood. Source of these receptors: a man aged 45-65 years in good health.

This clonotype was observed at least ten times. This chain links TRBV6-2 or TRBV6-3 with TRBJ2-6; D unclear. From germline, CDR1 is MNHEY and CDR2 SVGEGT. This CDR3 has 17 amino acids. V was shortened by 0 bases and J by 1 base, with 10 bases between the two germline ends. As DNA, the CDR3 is TGTGCCAGCAGTTACTCCAACCTTAGGTCTGGGGCCAACGTCCTGACTTTC. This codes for CASSYSNLRSGANVLTF.

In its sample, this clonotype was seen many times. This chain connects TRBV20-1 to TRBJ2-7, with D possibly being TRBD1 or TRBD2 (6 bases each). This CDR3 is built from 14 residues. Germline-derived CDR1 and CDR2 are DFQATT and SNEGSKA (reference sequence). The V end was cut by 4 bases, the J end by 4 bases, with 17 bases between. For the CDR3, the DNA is TGCAGTGCTATGCTAAGGGGGGCGAAGTACGAGCAGTACTTC. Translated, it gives CSAMLRGAKYEQYF.

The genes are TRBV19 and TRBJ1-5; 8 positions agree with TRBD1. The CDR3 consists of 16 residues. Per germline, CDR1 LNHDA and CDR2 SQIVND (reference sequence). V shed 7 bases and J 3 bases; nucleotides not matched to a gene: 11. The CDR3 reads CASKQTGELYNQPQHF. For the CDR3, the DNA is TGTGCCAGTAAACAGACAGGGGAACTCTACAATCAGCCCCAGCATTTT.

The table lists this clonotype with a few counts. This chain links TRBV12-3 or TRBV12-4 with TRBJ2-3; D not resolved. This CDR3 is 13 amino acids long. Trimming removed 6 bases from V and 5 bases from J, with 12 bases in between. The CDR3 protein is CASSRSQEDTQYF. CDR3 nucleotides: TGTGCCAGCAGCCGATCGCAGGAAGATACGCAGTATTTT.

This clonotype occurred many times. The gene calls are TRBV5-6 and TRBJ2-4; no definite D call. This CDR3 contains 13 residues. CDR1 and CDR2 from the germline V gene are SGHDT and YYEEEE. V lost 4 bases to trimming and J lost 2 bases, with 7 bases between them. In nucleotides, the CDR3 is TGTGCCAGCAGCGAAGGTACCAAAAACATTCAGTACTTC. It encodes CASSEGTKNIQYF.

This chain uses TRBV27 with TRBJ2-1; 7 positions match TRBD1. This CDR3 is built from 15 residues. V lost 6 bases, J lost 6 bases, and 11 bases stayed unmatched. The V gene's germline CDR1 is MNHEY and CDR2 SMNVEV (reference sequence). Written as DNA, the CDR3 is TGTGCCAGCAGCCCACAGGGGTTTTCTCCCAATGAGCAGTTCTTC. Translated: CASSPQGFSPNEQFF.

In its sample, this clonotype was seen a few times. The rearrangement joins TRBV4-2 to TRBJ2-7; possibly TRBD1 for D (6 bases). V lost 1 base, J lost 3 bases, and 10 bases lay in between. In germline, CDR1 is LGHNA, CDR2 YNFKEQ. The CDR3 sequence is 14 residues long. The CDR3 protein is CASSQVDSGYEQYF. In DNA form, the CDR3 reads TGTGCCAGCAGCCAAGTGGACAGTGGCTACGAGCAGTACTTC.

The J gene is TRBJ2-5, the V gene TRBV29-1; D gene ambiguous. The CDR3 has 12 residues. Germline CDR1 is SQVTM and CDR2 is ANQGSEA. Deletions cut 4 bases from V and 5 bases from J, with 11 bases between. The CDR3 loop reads CSVVESAETQYF. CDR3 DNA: TGCAGCGTTGTGGAGTCCGCGGAGACCCAGTACTTC.

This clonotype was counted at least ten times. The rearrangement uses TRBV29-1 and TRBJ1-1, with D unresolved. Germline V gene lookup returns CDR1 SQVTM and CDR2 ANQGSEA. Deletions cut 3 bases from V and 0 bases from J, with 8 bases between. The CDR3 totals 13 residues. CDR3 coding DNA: TGCAGCGTTGAGGTTGTACTGAACACTGAAGCTTTCTTT. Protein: CSVEVVLNTEAFF. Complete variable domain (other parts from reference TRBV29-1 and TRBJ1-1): SAVISQKPSRDICQRGTSLTIQCQVDSQVTMMFWYRQQPGQSLTLIATANQGSEATYESGFVIDKFPISRPNLTFSTLTVSNMSPEDSSIYLCSVEVVLNTEAFFGQGTRLTVV.

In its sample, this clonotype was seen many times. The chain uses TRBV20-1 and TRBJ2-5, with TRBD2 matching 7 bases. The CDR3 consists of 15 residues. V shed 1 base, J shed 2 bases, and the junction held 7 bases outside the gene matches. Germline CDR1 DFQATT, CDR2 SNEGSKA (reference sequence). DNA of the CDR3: TGCAGTGCTAGAGGTCAGCGGGACCTACAAGAGACCCAGTACTTC. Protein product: CSARGQRDLQETQYF.

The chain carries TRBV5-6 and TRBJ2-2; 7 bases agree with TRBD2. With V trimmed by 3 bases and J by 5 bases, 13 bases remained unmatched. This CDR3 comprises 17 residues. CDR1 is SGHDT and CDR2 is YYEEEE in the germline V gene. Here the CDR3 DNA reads TGTGCCAGCAGCTACCCCGTTAACCCCGGGGGGACCGGGGAGCTGTTTTTT. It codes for CASSYPVNPGGTGELFF.

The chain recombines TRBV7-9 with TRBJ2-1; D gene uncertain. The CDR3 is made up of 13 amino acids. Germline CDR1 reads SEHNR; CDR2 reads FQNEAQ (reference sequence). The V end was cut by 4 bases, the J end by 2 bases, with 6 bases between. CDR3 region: CASSSDAYNEQFF. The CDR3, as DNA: TGTGCCAGCAGCTCCGACGCCTACAATGAGCAGTTCTTC.

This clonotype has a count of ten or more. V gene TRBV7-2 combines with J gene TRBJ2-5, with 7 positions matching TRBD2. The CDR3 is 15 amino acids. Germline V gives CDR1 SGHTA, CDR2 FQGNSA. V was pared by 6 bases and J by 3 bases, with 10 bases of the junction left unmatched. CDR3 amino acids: CASRTAPGGKETQYF. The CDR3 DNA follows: TGTGCCAGCAGAACCGCCCCGGGGGGAAAAGAGACCCAGTACTTC.

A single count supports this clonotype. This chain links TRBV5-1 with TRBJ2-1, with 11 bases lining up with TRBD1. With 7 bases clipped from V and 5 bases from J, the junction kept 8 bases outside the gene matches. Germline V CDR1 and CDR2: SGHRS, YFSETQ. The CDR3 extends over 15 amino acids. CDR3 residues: CASGPGTGGDNEQFF. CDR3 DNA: TGCGCCAGCGGCCCCGGGACAGGGGGGGACAATGAGCAGTTCTTC.

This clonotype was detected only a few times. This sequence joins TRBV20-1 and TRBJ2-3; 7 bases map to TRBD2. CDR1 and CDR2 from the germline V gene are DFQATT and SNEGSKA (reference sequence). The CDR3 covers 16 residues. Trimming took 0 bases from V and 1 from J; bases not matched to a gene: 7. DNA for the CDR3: TGCAGTGCTAGAGATAAGCGGACTAGTGGCACAGATACGCAGTATTTT. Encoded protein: CSARDKRTSGTDTQYF.

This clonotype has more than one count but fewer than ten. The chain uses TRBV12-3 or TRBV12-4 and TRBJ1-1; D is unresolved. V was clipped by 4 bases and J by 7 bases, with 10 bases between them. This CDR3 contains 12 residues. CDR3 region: CASSSRLNEAFF. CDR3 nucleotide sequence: TGTGCCAGCAGTTCTCGACTCAATGAAGCTTTCTTT.

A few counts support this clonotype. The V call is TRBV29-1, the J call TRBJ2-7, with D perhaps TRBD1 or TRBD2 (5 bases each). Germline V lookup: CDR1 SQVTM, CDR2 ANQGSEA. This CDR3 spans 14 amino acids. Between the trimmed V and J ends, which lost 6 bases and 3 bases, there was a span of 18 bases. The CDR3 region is CSVRGSGTLYEQYF. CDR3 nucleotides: TGCAGCGTCCGGGGTTCGGGGACCCTCTACGAGCAGTACTTC.

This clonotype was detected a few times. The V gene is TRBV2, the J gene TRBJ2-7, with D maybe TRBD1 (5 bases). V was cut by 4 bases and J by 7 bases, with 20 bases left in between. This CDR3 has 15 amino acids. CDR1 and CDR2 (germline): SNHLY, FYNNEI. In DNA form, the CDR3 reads TGTGCCAGCAGTGGGAGACAGAGCGCCTTGGGGGAGCAGTACTTC. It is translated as CASSGRQSALGEQYF.

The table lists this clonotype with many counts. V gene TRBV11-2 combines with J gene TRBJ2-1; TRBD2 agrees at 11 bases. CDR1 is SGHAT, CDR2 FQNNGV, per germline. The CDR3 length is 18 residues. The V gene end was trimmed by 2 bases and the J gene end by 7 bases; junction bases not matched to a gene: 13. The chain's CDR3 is CASSLPVLAGGPNNEQFF. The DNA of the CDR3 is TGTGCCAGCAGCTTACCTGTTTTAGCGGGAGGGCCGAATAATGAGCAGTTCTTC. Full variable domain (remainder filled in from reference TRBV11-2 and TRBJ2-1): EAGVAQSPRYKIIEKRQSVAFWCNPISGHATLYWYQQILGQGPKLLIQFQNNGVVDDSQLPKDRFSAERLKGVDSTLKIQPAKLEDSAVYLCASSLPVLAGGPNNEQFFGPGTRLTVL.